This TCR beta chain came from a study of blood T cell repertoires in COVID-19. The V end was cut by 5 bases, the J end by 0 bases, with 13 bases between. The germline V gene has CDR1 SEHNR and CDR2 FQNEAQ (reference sequence). The CDR3 contains 16 residues. Assay: immunoSEQ multiplex PCR; the TCRdb copy retains only in-frame clones and omits some. The sample has about 78,000 clones; around 90% are singletons. This clone was found a few times. The V gene is TRBV7-9, the J gene TRBJ1-4; the D gene is possibly TRBD1 (6 bases). Specimen: peripheral blood. This sequence originates from a woman older than 75 with acute or convalescent COVID-19. CDR3: CASSPRTVATNEKLFF. CDR3 nucleotides: TGTGCCAGCAGCCCCCGGACAGTTGCAACTAATGAAAAACTGTTTTTT.